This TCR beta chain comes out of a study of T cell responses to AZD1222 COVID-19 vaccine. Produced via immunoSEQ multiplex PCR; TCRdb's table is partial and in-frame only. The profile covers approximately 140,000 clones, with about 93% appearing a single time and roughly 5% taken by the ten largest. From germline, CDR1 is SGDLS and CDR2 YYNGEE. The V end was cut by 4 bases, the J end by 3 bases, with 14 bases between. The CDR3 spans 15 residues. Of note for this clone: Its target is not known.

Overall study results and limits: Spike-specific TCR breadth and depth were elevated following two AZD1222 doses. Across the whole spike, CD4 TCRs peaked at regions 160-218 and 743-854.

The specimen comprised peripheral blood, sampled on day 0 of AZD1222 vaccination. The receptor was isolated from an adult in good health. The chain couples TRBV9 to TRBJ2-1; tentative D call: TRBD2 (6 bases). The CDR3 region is CASSYGTPHYNEQFF. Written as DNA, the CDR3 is TGTGCCAGCAGCTATGGGACTCCCCACTACAATGAGCAGTTCTTC.